The 10 T cell receptor beta chains presented below share a single source sample, sequenced in a study of cytotoxic CD8 clonotypes in ibrutinib-treated CLL. Clones were read by immunoSEQ multiplex PCR, and TCRdb kept only the in-frame ones, dropping some. The sample has 97,000 or so clones; approximately 82% are singletons. Material: PBMCs, obtained after 12 months of ibrutinib treatment. The receptors stem from a human donor with chronic lymphocytic leukemia.

The rearrangement uses TRBV6-6 and TRBJ1-1, with 7 bases identical to TRBD1. Losses at the gene ends were 5 bases for V and 4 bases for J; bases not matched to a gene: 4. CDR3 length: 13 residues. Germline V gene sequence: CDR1 MNHNY, CDR2 SVGAGI (reference sequence). CDR3 amino acids: CASSDRVRTEAFF. CDR3 nucleotides: TGTGCCAGCAGTGACAGGGTTCGCACTGAAGCTTTCTTT.

The chain uses TRBV7-9 and TRBJ2-7; possibly TRBD1 or TRBD2 for D (5 bases each). This CDR3 spans 15 amino acids. Germline CDR1 reads SEHNR; CDR2 reads FQNEAQ (reference sequence). The V end lost 7 bases, the J end lost 2 bases, and 18 bases lay between the germline ends. CDR3 coding DNA: TGTGCCAGCACCCAATCGGGGCAGTCAACCTACGAGCAGTACTTC. Its protein is CASTQSGQSTYEQYF.

This clone was counted a few times. The chain uses TRBV2 and TRBJ2-3, with D hard to call. The length of the CDR3 is 13 residues. Germline V lookup: CDR1 SNHLY, CDR2 FYNNEI. Trimming took off 6 bases at V and 8 bases at J, with 15 bases between the two ends. CDR3 residues: CASSPKGRATQYF. In nucleotides, the CDR3 is TGTGCCAGCAGCCCTAAAGGCCGGGCTACGCAGTATTTT.

V is TRBV10-3 and J is TRBJ1-3, with D unresolved. V dropped 8 bases and J dropped 0 bases, with 14 bases sitting between them. CDR3 length equals 15 residues. Per germline, CDR1 ENHRY and CDR2 SYGVKD. CDR3 residues: CAIGPGPHSGNTIYF. CDR3 in DNA: TGTGCCATCGGGCCTGGGCCGCACTCTGGAAACACCATATATTTT.

The V gene is TRBV6-1, the J gene TRBJ1-5, with 8 bases that match TRBD1. The CDR3 runs to 14 residues. Per the germline V gene, CDR1 is MNHNS and CDR2 is SASEGT. The trim removed 6 bases at V and 4 bases at J, leaving 5 bases unmatched. CDR3 residues: CASSSRQGNQPQHF. DNA of the CDR3: TGTGCCAGCAGCTCTCGACAGGGGAATCAGCCCCAGCATTTT.

The chain couples TRBV2 to TRBJ2-3; TRBD2 is a possible D gene (6 bases). This CDR3 region has 12 residues. The V end was cut by 8 bases, the J end by 3 bases, with 9 bases between. The germline CDR1 and CDR2 sequences are SNHLY and FYNNEI. The CDR3 reads CASWGETDTQYF. Here the CDR3 DNA reads TGTGCCAGCTGGGGGGAAACAGATACGCAGTATTTT.

CDR3 sequence (DNA): TGTGCCAGTAGTTGGGACAGGGGCAATCAGCCCCAGCATTTT. Residues: CASSWDRGNQPQHF. V is TRBV19 and J is TRBJ1-5; 9 bases are shared with TRBD1. The CDR3 is made up of 14 amino acids. The V and J ends lost 5 bases and 2 bases, in that order; junction bases with no gene match: 1. Per the germline V gene, CDR1 is LNHDA and CDR2 is SQIVND (reference sequence).

The chain combines TRBV2 with TRBJ2-7, with D perhaps TRBD2 (5 bases). Between the trimmed V and J ends, which lost 8 bases and 3 bases, there was a span of 8 bases. The germline gives CDR1 SNHLY, CDR2 FYNNEI. This CDR3 comprises 11 residues. The CDR3 region has the DNA TGTGCCAGCGACGCGGGCTACGAGCAGTACTTC. Protein sequence: CASDAGYEQYF.

The chain carries TRBV5-1 and TRBJ1-3, with TRBD1 matching 7 bases. The CDR3 spans 15 residues. Germline loops: CDR1 SGHRS, CDR2 YFSETQ. V lost 3 bases to trimming and J lost 1 base; unmatched junction nucleotides: 4. CDR3 coding DNA: TGCGCCAGCAGCTCGACAGGGACGTCTGGAAACACCATATATTTT. This codes for CASSSTGTSGNTIYF.

This clone was counted a few times. This rearrangement joins TRBV18 to TRBJ2-7; D remains ambiguous. In germline, CDR1 is KGHSH, CDR2 LQKENI. V dropped 6 bases and J dropped 0 bases, with 9 bases sitting between them. This CDR3 spans 13 amino acids. CDR3 amino acids: CASSPANSYEQYF. The CDR3, as DNA: TGTGCCAGCTCTCCGGCCAACTCCTACGAGCAGTACTTC.